This T cell receptor beta chain was retrieved from a study of blood T cell repertoires in COVID-19. Here immunoSEQ multiplex PCR was the method, and the copy in TCRdb shows in-frame clones only, minus some. Counted here are roughly 290,000 clones, 70% to 90% occurring once; the ten biggest clones make up about 2%. CDR3 length equals 14 residues. V was pared by 7 bases and J by 9 bases, with 11 bases of the junction left unmatched. Germline-derived CDR1 and CDR2 are LNHDA and SQIVND (reference sequence). Sequencing input: PBMCs or T cells enriched from blood (not recorded which). This receptor was taken from a man aged 25 to 45 who had recovered from COVID-19. The chain is built from TRBV19 and TRBJ2-1; 8 positions agree with TRBD1. CDR3 coding DNA: TGTGCCAGTAAGCAACAGGGGGTGGTTAGTGAGCAGTTCTTC. Translating it yields CASKQQGVVSEQFF.